The 19 T cell receptor beta chains in this list originate from one sample, sequenced in a study of T cell responses to AZD1222 COVID-19 vaccine. TCRdb's table, derived via immunoSEQ multiplex PCR, lists solely in-frame clones and lacks some. Altogether some 100,000 clones are present, around 89% being singletons, with the ten largest covering about 2.4%. The source material was peripheral blood, sampled 28 days after the second AZD1222 dose. The receptors here all came from an adult who received the AZD1222 COVID-19 vaccine.

The gene calls are TRBV6-5 and TRBJ1-1; 7 bases line up with TRBD1. CDR3 length equals 15 residues. With V trimmed by 6 bases and J by 5 bases, 12 bases remained unmatched. Germline V gene data show CDR1 as MNHEY and CDR2 as SVGAGI. The CDR3 here is CASRAATGRITEAFF. DNA of the CDR3: TGTGCCAGCAGAGCCGCGACAGGGAGGATTACTGAAGCTTTCTTT.

V usage is TRBV12-2 and J usage is TRBJ1-2; the DNA was not compared with TRBD1, the D call given in the table. TRBV12-2 is a known pseudogene. The CDR3 consists of 13 residues. The chain's CDR3 is CASRVDRHYGYTF. The CDR3 DNA follows: TGTGCAAGTCGGGTGGACAGACATTATGGCTACACCTTC.

V gene TRBV5-1 combines with J gene TRBJ1-4; D uncertain. V was shortened by 0 bases and J by 0 bases, with 6 bases between the two germline ends. Germline V gives CDR1 SGHRS, CDR2 YFSETQ. There are 15 residues in the CDR3. This chain's CDR3 is CASSLERPTNEKLFF. The DNA of the CDR3 is TGCGCCAGCAGCTTGGAGAGGCCAACTAATGAAAAACTGTTTTTT. Full variable domain (missing parts from reference TRBV5-1 and TRBJ1-4): KAGVTQTPRYLIKTRGQQVTLSCSPISGHRSVSWYQQTPGQGLQFLFEYFSETQRNKGNFPGRFSGRQFSNSRSEMNVSTLELGDSALYLCASSLERPTNEKLFFGSGTQLSVL.

The rearrangement uses TRBV7-9 and TRBJ1-5; D possibly corresponds to TRBD1 (6 bases). This CDR3 has 17 residues. V was trimmed by 4 bases and J by 2 bases, leaving 18 bases between them. In germline, CDR1 is SEHNR, CDR2 FQNEAQ (reference sequence). The CDR3 sequence: CASSWVTGGFGNQPQHF. DNA for the CDR3: TGTGCCAGCAGCTGGGTGACAGGAGGGTTTGGCAATCAGCCCCAGCATTTT.

There are a few counts of this clone. V is TRBV6-4 and J is TRBJ1-6; D may be TRBD1 (6 bases). Germline CDR1 reads MRHNA; CDR2 reads SNTAGT. The CDR3 spans 15 residues. V dropped 0 bases and J dropped 10 bases, with 13 bases sitting between them. CDR3 in amino acids: CASSDSGGERSPLHF. The CDR3 DNA reads as TGTGCCAGCAGTGACTCTGGGGGCGAACGGTCACCCCTCCACTTT.

The chain uses TRBV7-2 and TRBJ1-2; TRBD1 is a possible D gene (5 bases). Germline CDR1 and CDR2: SGHTA and FQGNSA. Deletions cut 5 bases from V and 6 bases from J, with 16 bases between. CDR3 length: 14 residues. The CDR3 DNA sequence: TGTGCCAGCAGCCTAGAGTGGGGACCGGATGGCTACACCTTC. This codes for CASSLEWGPDGYTF.

This clone appeared a single time. This chain joins TRBV5-1 and TRBJ2-1; D gene uncertain. This CDR3 is built from 11 residues. The germline CDR1 and CDR2 sequences are SGHRS and YFSETQ. Deletions cut 4 bases from V and 5 bases from J, with 4 bases between. The CDR3 DNA reads as TGCGCCAGCAGCCTGAACAATGAGCAGTTCTTC. Translated, it gives CASSLNNEQFF.

The rearrangement joins TRBV6-1 to TRBJ2-1; D is perhaps TRBD2 (5 bases). The CDR3 covers 15 residues. Germline assignment: CDR1 MNHNS and CDR2 SASEGT. V lost 1 base and J lost 8, with 15 bases in between. The CDR3 region has the DNA TGTGCCAGCAGTGAAGTATCGAGGGCGGGCGATGAGCAGTTCTTC. It encodes CASSEVSRAGDEQFF.

This clone was seen a single time. The chain carries TRBV12-5 and TRBJ2-3; 7 bases map to TRBD1. This CDR3 is built from 13 residues. The V gene's germline CDR1 is LGHNT and CDR2 FRNRAP. Unmatched junction bases numbered 1, after V lost 2 bases and J lost 5 bases. The CDR3 nucleotides read TGTGCTAGTGGTTTGAACAGGGGAGATACGCAGTATTTT. This codes for CASGLNRGDTQYF.

This clone was detected only a few times. This chain links TRBV30 with TRBJ2-3; D remains ambiguous. The CDR3 is made up of 12 amino acids. CDR1 GTSNPN and CDR2 SVGIG come from the germline V gene (reference sequence). V was pared by 1 base and J by 5 bases, with 7 bases between. The CDR3 loop is CAWSGSGDTQYF. For the CDR3, the DNA is TGTGCCTGGAGTGGCTCTGGAGATACGCAGTATTTT.

The genes are TRBV6-2 or TRBV6-3 and TRBJ1-5; 8 bases fit TRBD1. The CDR3 has 11 residues. Germline CDR1 reads MNHEY; CDR2 reads SVGEGT. V dropped 4 bases and J dropped 11; count of bases not matched to a gene: 1. The CDR3 region is CASSSGQAQHF. The CDR3 DNA follows: TGTGCCAGCAGTTCGGGACAGGCCCAGCATTTT.

This clone was seen once. V and J are TRBV15 and TRBJ1-5, with TRBD1 matching 8 bases. The CDR3 covers 16 residues. Trimming at V came to 0 bases and at J to 2 bases, leaving 3 bases not matched to a gene. Germline-derived CDR1 and CDR2 are LNHNV and YYDKDF (reference sequence). This CDR3 reads CATSRDRGQGNQPQHF. In DNA, the CDR3 is TGTGCCACCAGCAGAGACAGGGGACAGGGCAATCAGCCCCAGCATTTT.

The rearrangement uses TRBV3-1 (or the pseudogene TRBV3-2) and TRBJ2-2, with D uncertain. Germline loops: CDR1 LGHDT, CDR2 YNNKEL (reference sequence). The CDR3 runs 14 residues. The V gene lost 7 bases and the J gene lost 6 bases, with 15 bases spanning the gap. In DNA form, the CDR3 reads TGTGCCAGCATGACGGACGGAAACTCCGGGGAGCTGTTTTTT. It codes for CASMTDGNSGELFF.

CDR3 loop: CASSVPSGGYEQYF. CDR3 nucleotides: TGCGCCAGCAGCGTCCCTAGCGGGGGCTACGAGCAGTACTTC. V usage is TRBV5-1 and J usage is TRBJ2-7; the match to TRBD2 covers 10 bases. Per the germline V gene, CDR1 is SGHRS and CDR2 is YFSETQ. Germline trimming cut 4 bases from V and 3 bases from J; bases unmatched to any gene: 4. CDR3 size: 14 residues.

This clone occurred a few times. The chain couples TRBV28 to TRBJ2-7; D not resolved. The CDR3 runs to 13 residues. Trimming removed 3 bases from V and 0 bases from J, with 6 bases in between. Looked up from germline, CDR1 is MDHEN and CDR2 is SYDVKM. CDR3 sequence reads: CASSFSSSYEQYF. For the CDR3, the DNA is TGTGCCAGCAGTTTCTCCAGCTCCTACGAGCAGTACTTC.

The chain joins TRBV12-3 or TRBV12-4 to TRBJ2-3, with D tentatively TRBD1 or TRBD2 (5 bases each). V shed 6 bases and J shed 15 bases, with 19 bases lying between them. The CDR3 covers 12 residues. The CDR3: CASSLTGTHPYF. As DNA, the CDR3 is TGTGCCAGCAGCCTTACCGGGACCCACCCTTATTTT.

This clone appeared a single time. The rearrangement uses TRBV6-5 and TRBJ1-1, with TRBD1 as a possible D gene (5 bases). The V end lost 6 bases, the J end lost 13 bases, and 21 bases lay between the germline ends. The CDR3 is 13 residues long. Per germline, CDR1 MNHEY and CDR2 SVGAGI. CDR3 in DNA: TGTGCCAGCAGCCTCCAGGGCGGAGGTTTGGGTTTCTTT. Translation gives CASSLQGGGLGFF.

This chain joins TRBV6-5 and TRBJ1-4, with D possibly TRBD1 on 5 matching bases. Germline V gene lookup returns CDR1 MNHEY and CDR2 SVGAGI. Trimming shortened V by 6 bases and J by 7 bases, and 18 bases separated the two germline ends. This CDR3 region has 15 residues. The CDR3 loop reads CASSYGGGRVEKLFF. CDR3 DNA sequence: TGTGCCAGCAGCTACGGTGGGGGAAGGGTTGAAAAACTGTTTTTT.

The chain recombines TRBV7-2 with TRBJ1-2, with TRBD1 as a possible D gene (5 bases). The germline V and J ends were trimmed by 0 bases and 7 bases, with 12 bases remaining between them. Germline CDR1 is SGHTA and CDR2 is FQGNSA. The CDR3 contains 14 residues. CDR3 DNA sequence: TGTGCCAGCAGCTTAGCGGGGCAGGTCTTTGGCTACACCTTC. Protein product: CASSLAGQVFGYTF. The entire variable domain, with the rest obtained from reference TRBV7-2 and TRBJ1-2, is as follows: GAGVSQSPSNKVTEKGKDVELRCDPISGHTALYWYRQSLGQGLEFLIYFQGNSAPDKSGLPSDRFSAERTGGSVSTLTIQRTQQEDSAVYLCASSLAGQVFGYTFGSGTRLTVV.